The rows below give T cell receptor beta chains drawn from one sample of a study of cytomegalovirus exposure and HLA in healthy donors. Generated by immunoSEQ multiplex PCR, the TCRdb table keeps only in-frame clones and is missing some. Among around 150,000 clones listed, around 88% were seen once. The sample consisted of PBMCs. These receptors all stem from a woman aged 18-29 years in good health and CMV-seronegative. CDR3s leave out the opening cysteine and the closing phenylalanine or tryptophan.

J gene | V gene | CDR3 protein
TRBJ2-5 | TRBV30 | AWSVRGEQY
NA | TRBV4-1 | ASSQFLFRGDEQY
TRBJ2-1 | TRBV5-1 | ASSARESSYNEQF
TRBJ2-5 | TRBV23-1 | ASSRNRGSRASGTQY
TRBJ1-5 | TRBV4-1 | ASSRLENQPQH
TRBJ2-3 | TRBV5-1 | ASSLESRSTDTQY
TRBJ2-5 | TRBV4-2 | ASSQDRASVTETQY
TRBJ2-1 | TRBV5-4 | ASREPGDNEQF
TRBJ2-1 | TRBV4-1 | ASSQASLALYNEQF
TRBJ1-6 | TRBV30 | AWNLEAGGSYNSPLH
TRBJ2-1 | TRBV7-3 | ASSQTSGYSHSYNEQF
TRBJ2-1 | TRBV7-2 | ASSLVLALRQSNNEQF
TRBJ2-2 | TRBV28 | ASSLTGVTGELF
TRBJ2-7 | TRBV2 | ASSERSAARAYEQY
TRBJ2-6 | TRBV11-2 | ASSLEGLAGGPSGANVLT
TRBJ1-3 | TRBV5-1 | ASSSGDRGSGNTIY
TRBJ2-3 | TRBV11-1 | ASSPRTSGRDTQY
TRBJ1-2 | TRBV4-2 | ASSQEMGASYGYT
TRBJ2-3 | TRBV9 | ASSVDGTSTDTQY
TRBJ2-7 | TRBV27 | ASSSPAGQGAYEQY
TRBJ1-5 | TRBV5-1 | ASSFTGGNQPQH
TRBJ2-1 | TRBV5-1 | ASAPTSGNYNEQF
TRBJ1-5 | TRBV15 | ATSRDRGTQPQH
TRBJ1-1 | TRBV6-5 | ASSPGQGDTEAF
TRBJ2-5 | TRBV5-1 | ASSSGQALEEQY
TRBJ1-5 | TRBV7-9 | SSSSTNQPQH
TRBJ2-2 | TRBV10-3 | ATLDRGNTGELF
TRBJ1-2 | TRBV28 | ASSLGGYYGYT
TRBJ2-5 | TRBV5-1 | ASSLEGSGGAWETQY
TRBJ1-2 | TRBV19 | ASSPGLQGRTGYT
TRBJ1-1 | TRBV28 | ASSSPPWGQMNTEAF
TRBJ2-1 | TRBV30 | AWSRTRSYNEQF
TRBJ2-5 | TRBV2 | ASRAGTDPPTQY
TRBJ2-7 | TRBV5-1 | ASSLGPHGGAYEQY
TRBJ1-2 | TRBV6-6 | ASIGNYGYT
TRBJ2-3 | TRBV5-6 | ASSGAPGQGVTDTQY
TRBJ2-7 | TRBV30 | SSASSYEQY
TRBJ2-3 | TRBV28 | ASRVTSSETDTQY
TRBJ1-5 | TRBV2 | ASSGGGSAEQPQH
TRBJ2-5 | TRBV7-9 | ASSRPTGTLTETQY
TRBJ2-1 | TRBV7-2 | ASSLVRLVVYNEQF
TRBJ2-7 | TRBV18 | ASSQRQGGDEQY
TRBJ1-4 | TRBV6-8 | ASSYSLIPTGGNEKLF
TRBJ2-2 | TRBV10-3 | AISDSGYTGELF
TRBJ2-1 | TRBV30 | AWSGGALMNEQF
TRBJ1-1 | TRBV7-2 | ASSAQGGVTEAF
TRBJ1-5 | TRBV28 | ASSTTGEVQPQH
TRBJ1-3 | TRBV30 | AWGRPTGPGNTIY
TRBJ2-1 | TRBV5-1 | ASSYIAGAASYNEQF
TRBJ1-5 | TRBV27 | ASSPQGISNQPQH
TRBJ2-1 | TRBV7-9 | ASSLKSPGENEQF
TRBJ2-1 | TRBV18 | ASSPLIGTNYNEQF